Listed here are 19 T cell receptor beta chains from one sample, sequenced in a study of tumor-infiltrating lymphocytes in oesophageal squamous cell carcinoma. TCRdb passed the PCR reads through MiXCR, listing each CDR3 protein once. Found here are roughly 14,000 distinct CDR3 sequences, about half of them singletons; the top ten hold less than 15%. The specimen sequenced was blood. The receptors come from a male donor with esophageal squamous cell carcinoma.

The rearrangement uses TRBV7-4 and TRBJ2-5; perhaps D is TRBD1 or TRBD2 (5 bases each). The DNA matches TRBJ2-7 better at its end, which makes the J call doubtful. From germline, CDR1 is SGHVT and CDR2 SQSDAQ. There are 14 residues in the CDR3. This CDR3 reads CASSPVGTSYEQYF. The CDR3 DNA reads as TGTGCCAGCAGCCCGGTAGGGACCTCCTACGAGCAGTACTTC.

This clonotype was picked up many times. The rearrangement uses TRBV5-1 and TRBJ2-5; TRBD2 matches at 14 bases. The trim removed 4 bases at V and 13 bases at J, leaving 12 bases unmatched. Germline V gene lookup returns CDR1 SGHRS and CDR2 YFSETQ. The CDR3 has 15 residues. The CDR3 protein is CASSQGGTSGSVAYF. The DNA for the CDR3 is TGCGCCAGCAGCCAAGGAGGGACTAGCGGGAGCGTGGCGTACTTC.

The chain links TRBV6-6 to TRBJ2-3; D is ambiguous. With the DNA end fitting TRBJ2-7 better, the J assignment may be wrong. This CDR3 is 13 amino acids long. Per germline, CDR1 MNHNY and CDR2 SVGAGI (reference sequence). CDR3 sequence reads: CASQSNTPYEQYF. In DNA, the CDR3 is TGTGCCAGCCAATCTAATACACCTTACGAGCAGTACTTC.

This sequence joins TRBV6-2 or TRBV6-3 and TRBJ1-2; D is undetermined. Germline V gene lookup returns CDR1 MNHEY and CDR2 SVGEGT. The CDR3 runs to 15 residues. Trimming removed 6 bases at V and 2 bases at J, with 16 bases between. This chain's CDR3 is CASRRRGEANYGYTF. CDR3 bases: TGTGCCAGCAGGAGGCGGGGAGAAGCCAACTATGGCTACACCTTC.

The V call is TRBV10-2, the J call TRBJ2-5; 8 positions match TRBD2. The J call may be faulty, since TRBJ2-1 better matches the DNA end. This CDR3 region has 13 residues. Germline V gives CDR1 WSHSY, CDR2 SAAADI. The CDR3 region has the DNA TGCGCCTCTGCGGGGGGTGGTTACAATGAGCAGTTCTTC. Translated, it gives CASAGGGYNEQFF.

A few counts support this clonotype. The chain links TRBV11-3 to TRBJ2-5; D perhaps matches TRBD1 (6 bases). Germline V gene lookup returns CDR1 SGHNT and CDR2 YENEEA. This CDR3 has 16 residues. Trimming shortened V by 4 bases and J by 1 base, and 16 bases separated the two germline ends. The CDR3 loop is CASSSGTGRSQETQYF. The CDR3 DNA follows: TGTGCCAGCAGCTCAGGTACAGGGCGATCCCAAGAGACCCAGTACTTC.

Many counts were recorded for this clonotype. The gene calls are TRBV19 and TRBJ2-5; D is possibly TRBD1 or TRBD2 (5 bases each). This CDR3 contains 15 residues. Trimming shortened V by 5 bases and J by 5 bases, and 18 bases separated the two germline ends. Germline V gives CDR1 LNHDA, CDR2 SQIVND (reference sequence). CDR3 in amino acids: CASSAGAAIGETQYF. DNA of the CDR3: TGTGCCAGTAGTGCCGGGGCCGCTATCGGGGAGACCCAGTACTTC.

The chain employs TRBV12-3 or TRBV12-4 and TRBJ1-1; D possibly corresponds to TRBD1 (6 bases). Trimming removed 6 bases at V and 1 base at J, with 12 bases between. This CDR3 has 14 amino acids. In DNA form, the CDR3 reads TGTGCCAGCAGGTTGGACAGACCGAACACTGAAGCTTTCTTT. Protein: CASRLDRPNTEAFF.

The table lists this clonotype with many counts. The rearrangement joins TRBV10-3 to TRBJ2-6; 8 bases are shared with TRBD1. Trimming cost V 4 bases and J 1 base; bases outside gene matches: 0. CDR3 length: 15 amino acids. The germline V gene encodes CDR1 ENHRY and CDR2 SYGVKD. CDR3: CAISGTGSGANVLTF. The CDR3 DNA reads TGTGCCATCAGTGGGACAGGGTCTGGGGCCAACGTCCTGACTTTC.

The gene calls are TRBV28 and TRBJ2-3, with 8 bases matching TRBD2. The last part of the DNA fits TRBJ2-1 better; the J call may be wrong. This CDR3 is 15 amino acids long. Germline CDR1 and CDR2: MDHEN and SYDVKM. CDR3 coding DNA: TGTGCCAGCAGTTTATGGGCGGGAGGATCGGAGACCCAGTTCTTC. Translation gives CASSLWAGGSETQFF.

This clonotype was counted ten times or more. The chain employs TRBV5-1 and TRBJ2-2; 8 nucleotides line up with TRBD2. CDR1 and CDR2 from the germline V gene are SGHRS and YFSETQ. This CDR3 contains 14 residues. Losses at the gene ends were 4 bases for V and 3 bases for J; bases not matched to a gene: 2. Written as DNA, the CDR3 is TGCGCCAGCAGCACGGGACTAGACACCGGGGAGCTGTTTTTT. Its protein is CASSTGLDTGELFF.

In its sample, this clonotype is large. The J gene is TRBJ2-1, the V gene TRBV7-2; possible D gene TRBD1, 5 bases. This CDR3 contains 15 residues. V was cut by 0 bases and J by 4 bases, with 10 bases left in between. Per germline, CDR1 SGHTA and CDR2 FQGNSA. The CDR3 reads CASSLAQGWYNEQFF. DNA of the CDR3: TGTGCCAGCAGCTTAGCTCAGGGTTGGTACAATGAGCAGTTCTTC.

This sequence joins TRBV24-1 and TRBJ2-5, with TRBD1 identical over 9 bases. The CDR3 is 17 residues long. Germline CDR1 reads KGHDR; CDR2 reads SFDVKD. Trimming at V came to 2 bases and at J to 3 bases, leaving 9 bases not matched to a gene. For the CDR3, the DNA is TGTGCCACCAGTGATTCGACAGGGGGATGGTCCGAAGAGACCCAGTACTTC. Translating gives CATSDSTGGWSEETQYF.

A single count supports this clonotype. V is TRBV7-3 and J is TRBJ2-1, with 8 bases fitting TRBD2. V trimming: 2 bases; J trimming: 9 bases; junction bases outside the gene matches: 6. The germline V gene encodes CDR1 SGHTA and CDR2 FQGTGA. The CDR3 spans 14 residues. This chain's CDR3 is CASSLEREFTEQFF. The CDR3 DNA follows: TGTGCCAGCAGCTTAGAGCGGGAGTTCACTGAGCAGTTCTTC.

This clonotype came up a few times. The germline gene is not matched at one end of the junction; a read error may be the cause. J is TRBJ2-5 and V is TRBV7-7; 13 bases align to TRBD2. Germline CDR1 SSHAT, CDR2 FNYEAQ (reference sequence). CDR3 length equals 15 residues. CDR3 residues: CASSLGLAGSETQYF. For the CDR3, the DNA is TGTGCTAGCAGCTTGGGACTAGCGGGAAGCGAGACCCAGTACTTC.

This clonotype was seen at least ten times. This could be a read error, since a much larger clone is one nucleotide away. J is TRBJ2-7 and V is TRBV28; TRBD2 matches 14 bases. Germline V gene data show CDR1 as MDHEN and CDR2 as SYDVKM. This CDR3 contains 19 residues. V dropped 1 base and J dropped 7; count of bases not matched to a gene: 15. CDR3 DNA: TGTGCCAGCAGTTTATCTTGGACTAGCGGGAGGTTCTCCTACAATGAGCAGTACTTC. Translation: CASSLSWTSGRFSYNEQYF.

V usage is TRBV7-3 and J usage is TRBJ2-7; D remains unclear. The J call may not be correct, given that the DNA end is closer to TRBJ2-6. The length of the CDR3 is 13 residues. Germline CDR1 SGHTA, CDR2 FQGTGA. CDR3 sequence (DNA): TGTGCCAGCAGGCGGTCTGGGGCCAACGTCCTGACTTTC. Translated: CASRRSGANVLTF.

About this clonotype: A read error is possible here, since a much larger clone lies one base away. The chain combines TRBV27 with TRBJ2-1, with a possible D match to TRBD2 (5 bases). Germline-derived CDR1 and CDR2 are MNHEY and SMNVEV (reference sequence). V was pared by 2 bases and J by 10 bases, with 12 bases between. The CDR3 extends over 13 amino acids. CDR3 region: CASSLSGEYEQFF. The CDR3 bases are TGTGCCAGCAGTTTAAGCGGAGAGTACGAGCAGTTCTTC.

V is TRBV24-1 and J is TRBJ2-1; D could derive from TRBD1 or TRBD2 (5 bases each). V lost 5 bases to trimming and J lost 8 bases, with 18 bases between them. Per the germline V gene, CDR1 is KGHDR and CDR2 is SFDVKD. The CDR3 is made up of 15 amino acids. CDR3 sequence reads: CATSVRGHGIDEQFF. The DNA for the CDR3 is TGTGCCACCAGTGTGCGAGGACACGGGATCGATGAGCAGTTCTTC.